This T cell receptor beta chain comes out of a study of blood T cell repertoires in COVID-19. Libraries were prepared by immunoSEQ multiplex PCR; TCRdb keeps only in-frame clonotypes and omits some of them. The table has roughly 250,000 clones, 88% seen once. This clone appeared once. With V trimmed by 3 bases and J by 3 bases, 7 bases remained unmatched. The CDR3 extends over 14 amino acids. Germline CDR1 is DFQATT and CDR2 is SNEGSKA (reference sequence). The receptor was isolated from a woman in her 30s with acute or convalescent COVID-19. The sequenced sample was peripheral blood. The chain carries TRBV20-1 and TRBJ2-7; 8 bases align to TRBD2. CDR3 protein: CSASALAGFYEQYF. For the CDR3, the DNA is TGCAGTGCTAGTGCTCTAGCGGGTTTCTACGAGCAGTACTTC.